The rows below give T cell receptor beta chains drawn from one sample of a study of shared clonotypes between healthy human individuals. Measured with immunoSEQ multiplex PCR; TCRdb has only the in-frame clones, and not every one. This sample has about 2 million clones, with about 95% found just once. The sequencing sample was made of naive CD8+ T cells sorted from blood. These receptor sequences come from a man younger than 35 in good health. CDR3s include the opening cysteine and the closing phenylalanine or tryptophan. A D gene is named only where the DNA matches it firmly. The listing skips clone size in some rows; elsewhere it reads once, few, many or a size class.

TGTGCCAGCAGTGCCACCGGGACAGGGGCAACCTACACCTTC | CASSATGTGATYTF | TRBV6-1 | TRBD1 | TRBJ1-2 | once
TGTGCCAGTAGTAGGGACACCAGTCCCTCCTACGAGCAGTACTTC | CASSRDTSPSYEQYF | TRBV19 | NA | TRBJ2-7 | NA
TGCAGCGCCCTTCGGGGGGATGGCTACACCTTC | CSALRGDGYTF | TRBV29-1 | NA | TRBJ1-2 | few
TGTGCCAGTAGTATAGTCGTGTTATCGGGTTTGGACACTGAAGCTTTCTTT | CASSIVVLSGLDTEAFF | TRBV19 | NA | TRBJ1-1 | NA
TGTGCCAGTAGTGGTGGTACGTATTCCTACGAGCAGTACTTC | CASSGGTYSYEQYF | TRBV19 | NA | TRBJ2-7 | NA
TGTGCCAGCAGTGAAGGGGCGGCGGTCGGGTATGGCTACACCTTC | CASSEGAAVGYGYTF | TRBV2 | NA | TRBJ1-2 | NA
TGTGCCAGCAGTTCGGGCTCCTACGAGCAGTACTTC | CASSSGSYEQYF | TRBV28 | NA | TRBJ2-7 | NA
TGTGCCATCAGCCCGGGCCTTCTTACTAACTATGGCTACACCTTC | CAISPGLLTNYGYTF | TRBV10-3 | NA | TRBJ1-2 | once
TGTGCCAGCAGCTTAGATCTACAGGGTGCCTACGAGCAGTACTTC | CASSLDLQGAYEQYF | TRBV7-2 | NA | TRBJ2-7 | NA
TGTGCCAGCAGTTTGTCGGAAGAAGCGCCACCCTCAGAGACCCAGTACTTC | CASSLSEEAPPSETQYF | TRBV28 | NA | TRBJ2-5 | NA
TGCGCCAGCAGCCAAGCCAGAGACAGCCCTAGTCAGCCCCAGCATTTT | CASSQARDSPSQPQHF | TRBV4-1 | NA | TRBJ1-5 | NA
TGTGCCAGCAGTTTGATGCCCCAAGGGACTGAAGCTTTCTTT | CASSLMPQGTEAFF | TRBV27 | NA | TRBJ1-1 | NA
TGTGCCAGCAGCTTCTGGACCGGGGCCAACGTCCTGACTTTC | CASSFWTGANVLTF | TRBV11-2 | NA | TRBJ2-6 | once
TGTGCCATCAGTGAGAGAATGGGACAGCCGAACGTTGAAGCTTTCTTT | CAISERMGQPNVEAFF | TRBV10-3 | TRBD1 | TRBJ1-1 | NA
TGTGCCAGCAGCCCAGACTACTCCTACAATGAGCAGTTCTTC | CASSPDYSYNEQFF | TRBV7-6 | NA | TRBJ2-1 | NA
TGTGCCAGCACCGGGGGACAGGGATACGAGCAGTACTTC | CASTGGQGYEQYF | TRBV13 | TRBD1 | TRBJ2-7 | NA
TGTGCCTGGAGCGATGGACAGGGCAATCAGCCCCAGCATTTT | CAWSDGQGNQPQHF | TRBV30 | TRBD1 | TRBJ1-5 | NA
TGTGCCAGCAGTTTAGTCGGAGGGAGTGAAAATGGCTACACCTTC | CASSLVGGSENGYTF | TRBV27 | NA | TRBJ1-2 | NA